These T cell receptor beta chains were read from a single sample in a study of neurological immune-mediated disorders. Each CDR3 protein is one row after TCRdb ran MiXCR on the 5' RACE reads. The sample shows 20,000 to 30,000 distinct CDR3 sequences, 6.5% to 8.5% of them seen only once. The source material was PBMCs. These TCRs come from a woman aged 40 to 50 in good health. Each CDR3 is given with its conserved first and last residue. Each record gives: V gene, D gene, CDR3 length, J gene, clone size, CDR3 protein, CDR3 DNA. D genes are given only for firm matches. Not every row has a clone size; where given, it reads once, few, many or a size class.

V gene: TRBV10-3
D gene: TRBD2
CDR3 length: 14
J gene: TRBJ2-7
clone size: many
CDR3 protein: CAISEAGGLYEQYF
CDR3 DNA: TGTGCCATCAGTGAAGCCGGGGGACTATACGAGCAGTACTTC

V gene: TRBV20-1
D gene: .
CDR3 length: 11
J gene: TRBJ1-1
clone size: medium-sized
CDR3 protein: CSAPVGPEAFF
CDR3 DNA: TGCAGTGCCCCGGTGGGCCCTGAAGCTTTCTTT

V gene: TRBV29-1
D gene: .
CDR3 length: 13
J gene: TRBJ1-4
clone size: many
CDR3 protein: CSVGRQANEKLFF
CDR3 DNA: TGCAGCGTTGGTAGACAGGCTAATGAAAAACTGTTTTTT

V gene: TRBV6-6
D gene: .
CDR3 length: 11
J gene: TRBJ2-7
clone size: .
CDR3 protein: CASTLEGMQYF
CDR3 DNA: TGTGCCAGCACCCTCGAGGGTATGCAGTACTTC

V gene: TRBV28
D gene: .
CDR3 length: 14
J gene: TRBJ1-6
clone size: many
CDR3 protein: CASSPGQGNSPLHF
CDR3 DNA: TGTGCCAGCAGCCCGGGGCAGGGCAATTCACCCCTCCACTTT

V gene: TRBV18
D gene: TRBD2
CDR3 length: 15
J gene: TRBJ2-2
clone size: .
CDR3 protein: CASSPTSGRTGELFF
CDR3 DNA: TGTGCCAGCTCACCCACAAGCGGGAGGACCGGGGAGCTGTTTTTT

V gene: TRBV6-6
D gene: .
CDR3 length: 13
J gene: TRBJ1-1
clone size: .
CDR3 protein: CASNREWNTEAFF
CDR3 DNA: TGTGCCAGCAATCGGGAGTGGAACACTGAAGCTTTCTTT

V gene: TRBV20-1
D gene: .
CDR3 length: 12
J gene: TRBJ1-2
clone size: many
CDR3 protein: CSATDSPYGYTF
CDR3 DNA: TGCAGTGCTACGGACAGCCCTTATGGCTACACCTTC

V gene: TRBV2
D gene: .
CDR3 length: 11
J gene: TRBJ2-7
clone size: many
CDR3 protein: CASRHGGEQYF
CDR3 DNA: TGTGCCAGCAGGCACGGGGGCGAGCAGTACTTC

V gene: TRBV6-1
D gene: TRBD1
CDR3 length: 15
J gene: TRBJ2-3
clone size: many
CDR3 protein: CASSVGTGGSDTQYF
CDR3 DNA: TGTGCCAGCAGTGTGGGGACAGGGGGGAGTGATACGCAGTATTTT

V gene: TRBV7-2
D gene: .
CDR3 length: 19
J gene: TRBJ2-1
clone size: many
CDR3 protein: CASSLVSFSTGQVNNEQFF
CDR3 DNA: TGTGCCAGCAGCTTAGTCTCGTTCAGCACCGGACAAGTGAACAATGAGCAGTTCTTC

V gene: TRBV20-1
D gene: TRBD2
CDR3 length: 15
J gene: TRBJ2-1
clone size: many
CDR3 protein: CSARPGTSGTLGKFF
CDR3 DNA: TGCAGTGCTAGACCCGGGACTAGCGGGACCTTGGGAAAGTTCTTC

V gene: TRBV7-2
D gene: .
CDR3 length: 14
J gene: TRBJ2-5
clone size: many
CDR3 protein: CASSESGIQETQYF
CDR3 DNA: TGTGCCAGCAGCGAGTCGGGGATACAAGAGACCCAGTACTTC

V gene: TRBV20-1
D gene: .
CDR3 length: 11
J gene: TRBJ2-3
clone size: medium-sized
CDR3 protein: CSASTGEGQYF
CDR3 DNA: TGCAGTGCTAGTACAGGGGAGGGGCAGTATTTT

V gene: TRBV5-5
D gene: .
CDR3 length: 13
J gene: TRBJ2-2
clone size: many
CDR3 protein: CASSLGPFWELFF
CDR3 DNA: TGTGCCAGCAGCCTTGGGCCGTTCTGGGAGCTGTTTTTT

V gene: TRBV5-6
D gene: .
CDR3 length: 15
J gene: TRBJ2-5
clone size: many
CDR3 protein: CASSPFIAPQETQYF
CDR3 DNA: TGTGCCAGCAGCCCATTCATAGCCCCCCAAGAGACCCAGTACTTC

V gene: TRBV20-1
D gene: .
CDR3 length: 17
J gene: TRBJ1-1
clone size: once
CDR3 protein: CSARGGGLSGRNTEAFF
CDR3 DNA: TGCAGTGCTAGAGGCGGGGGGCTCAGCGGGAGGAACACTGAAGCTTTCTTT

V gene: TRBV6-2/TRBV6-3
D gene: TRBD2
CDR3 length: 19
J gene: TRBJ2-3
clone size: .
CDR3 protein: CASSYRLAGGPDTTDTQYF
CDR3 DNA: TGTGCCAGCAGTTACCGGCTAGCGGGAGGGCCCGATACCACAGATACGCAGTATTTT

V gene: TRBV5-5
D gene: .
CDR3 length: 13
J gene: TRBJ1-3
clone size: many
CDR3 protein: CASSSDLGNTIYF
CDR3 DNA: TGTGCCAGCAGCTCGGACCTTGGAAACACCATATATTTT

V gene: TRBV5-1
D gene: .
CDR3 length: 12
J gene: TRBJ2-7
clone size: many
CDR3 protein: CASSSPTYEQYF
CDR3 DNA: TGCGCCAGCAGCTCCCCTACCTACGAGCAGTACTTC

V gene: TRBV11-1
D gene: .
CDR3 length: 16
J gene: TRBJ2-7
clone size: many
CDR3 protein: CASSLVPGLSSYEQYF
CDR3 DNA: TGTGCCAGCAGCTTAGTCCCGGGACTGAGCTCCTACGAGCAGTACTTC

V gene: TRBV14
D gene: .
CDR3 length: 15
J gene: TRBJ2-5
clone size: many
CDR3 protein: CASSQDEVVDGAQYF
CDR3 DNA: TGTGCCAGCAGCCAAGATGAGGTAGTGGATGGGGCCCAGTACTTC

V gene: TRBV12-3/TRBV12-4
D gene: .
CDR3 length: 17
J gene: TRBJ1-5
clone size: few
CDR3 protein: CASGREGLGNSNQPQHF
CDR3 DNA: TGTGCCAGCGGGAGGGAGGGATTGGGAAATAGCAATCAGCCCCAGCATTTT

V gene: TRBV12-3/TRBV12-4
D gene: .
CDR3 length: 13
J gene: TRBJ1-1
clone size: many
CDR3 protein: CASNGGGWTEAFF
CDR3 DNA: TGTGCCAGCAATGGTGGGGGGTGGACTGAAGCTTTCTTT

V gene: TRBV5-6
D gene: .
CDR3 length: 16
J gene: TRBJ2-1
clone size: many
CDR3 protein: CASSSDPTTSYNEQFF
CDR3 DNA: TGTGCCAGCAGTTCCGACCCGACTACTAGTTACAATGAGCAGTTCTTC

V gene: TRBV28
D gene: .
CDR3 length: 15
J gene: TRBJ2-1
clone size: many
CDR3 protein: CASSPGTGVYNEQFF
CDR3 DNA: TGTGCCAGCAGTCCCGGGACTGGTGTCTACAATGAGCAGTTCTTC

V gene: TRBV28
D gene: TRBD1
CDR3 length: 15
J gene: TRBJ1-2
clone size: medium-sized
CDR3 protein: CASSSRDRGNYGYTF
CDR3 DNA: TGTGCCAGCAGTTCCCGGGACAGGGGAAACTATGGCTACACCTTC

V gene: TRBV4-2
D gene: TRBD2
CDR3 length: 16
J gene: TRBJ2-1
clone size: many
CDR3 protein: CASSRNPTSGSNEQFF
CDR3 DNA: TGTGCCAGCAGCCGGAATCCGACTAGCGGGAGCAATGAGCAGTTCTTC

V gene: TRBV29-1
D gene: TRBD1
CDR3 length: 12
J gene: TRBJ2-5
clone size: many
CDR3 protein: CSGYRGEETQYF
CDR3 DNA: TGCAGCGGTTACAGGGGCGAGGAGACCCAGTACTTC

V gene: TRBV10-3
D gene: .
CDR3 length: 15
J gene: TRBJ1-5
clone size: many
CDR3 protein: CAISAQGNSNQPQHF
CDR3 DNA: TGTGCCATCAGTGCACAGGGAAATAGCAATCAGCCCCAGCATTTT

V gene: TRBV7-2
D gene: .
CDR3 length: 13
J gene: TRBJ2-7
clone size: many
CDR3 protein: CASSLGRTYEQYF
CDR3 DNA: TGTGCCAGCAGCTTGGGACGGACCTACGAGCAGTACTTC

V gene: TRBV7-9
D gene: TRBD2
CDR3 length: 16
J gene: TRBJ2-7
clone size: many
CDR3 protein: CASSYGLAGSSYEQYF
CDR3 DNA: TGTGCCAGCAGCTATGGACTAGCGGGGAGCTCCTACGAGCAGTACTTC

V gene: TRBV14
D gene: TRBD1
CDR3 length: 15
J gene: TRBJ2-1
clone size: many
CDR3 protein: CASSQWQGVYNEQFF
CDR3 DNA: TGTGCCAGCAGCCAGTGGCAGGGGGTCTACAATGAGCAGTTCTTC